Below are 5 T cell receptor beta chains sequenced from a single sample in a study of cytomegalovirus exposure and HLA in healthy donors. Amplification used 60 Vbeta primers and 13 Jbeta primers. Measured with immunoSEQ multiplex PCR; TCRdb has only the in-frame clones, and not every one. The table lists approximately 160,000 clones, 55% to 70% of them singletons. The sequenced material came from PBMCs. The receptors originated from a woman aged 35 to 49 in good health and CMV-seropositive.

As regards this clone: The junction shows a germline mismatch at one end, possibly a read error. The chain recombines TRBV6-1 with TRBJ1-5; TRBD1 might be the D (6 bases). The CDR3 runs to 15 residues. In germline, CDR1 is MNHNS, CDR2 SASEGT. CDR3 nucleotide sequence: TGTGCCAGCAGGCAAACAGGGTCACGCAATCAGCCCCAGAATTTT. Protein product: CASRQTGSRNQPQNF.

The chain carries TRBV7-9 and TRBJ2-7; 12 bases fit TRBD2. J was trimmed by 7 bases and V by 7 bases; bases with no gene match: 11. Germline assignment: CDR1 SEHNR and CDR2 FQNEAQ (reference sequence). This CDR3 contains 15 residues. The CDR3 protein is CASTLDRTSGIEQYF. The CDR3 DNA reads as TGTGCCAGCACCCTAGATCGGACTAGCGGGATAGAGCAGTACTTC.

The chain employs TRBV5-4 and TRBJ1-1; 12 nucleotides match TRBD1. Looked up from germline, CDR1 is SGHNT and CDR2 is YYREEE (reference sequence). Losses at the gene ends were 3 bases for V and 1 base for J; bases not matched to a gene: 7. The CDR3 extends over 17 amino acids. The CDR3 nucleotides are TGTGCCAGCAGCTCAGACCGGGACAGGGGGCAGAACACTGAAGCTTTCTTT. This sequence encodes CASSSDRDRGQNTEAFF.

This sequence joins TRBV29-1 and TRBJ1-2, with 9 bases that match TRBD1. J was trimmed by 5 bases and V by 2 bases; bases with no gene match: 3. Germline assignment: CDR1 SQVTM and CDR2 ANQGSEA. The CDR3 has 13 amino acids. The CDR3 loop reads CSVELGQGYGYTF. CDR3 nucleotide sequence: TGCAGCGTTGAACTGGGACAGGGTTATGGCTACACCTTC.

This clone has more than one count but fewer than ten. The rearrangement links TRBV5-1 to TRBJ2-1, with D tentatively TRBD2 (5 bases). V was pared by 0 bases and J by 0 bases, with 13 bases between. Germline V gives CDR1 SGHRS, CDR2 YFSETQ. The CDR3 length is 17 residues. Written as DNA, the CDR3 is TGCGCCAGCAGCTTGGAGGTAGCGAAGAGCTCCTACAATGAGCAGTTCTTC. Translated: CASSLEVAKSSYNEQFF.